This section outlines one T cell receptor (beta chain) sequence together with its context. Only in-frame clones appear in the TCRdb table, and some are missing; sequencing was by immunoSEQ multiplex PCR. Among about 130,000 clones listed, around 89% were seen once. The ends were cut back, 5 bases at V and 2 bases at J, with 3 bases in the middle. CDR3 length: 12 residues. The germline gives CDR1 SGHAT, CDR2 FQNNGV. These data originate in a study of blood T cell repertoires in COVID-19. For the study at large: The origin of the acute and convalescent COVID-19 samples was the United States, Italy and Spain.

The sequenced sample consisted of peripheral blood. The sequence came from a man in his sixties or seventies with active COVID-19. V gene TRBV11-2 combines with J gene TRBJ2-2; no clear D. CDR3 residues: CASSPNTGELFF. In nucleotides, the CDR3 is TGTGCCAGCAGCCCTAACACCGGGGAGCTGTTTTTT.